The 2 T cell receptor beta chains below were found in one sample sequenced in a study of T cells after posttransplantation cyclophosphamide. Method: immunoSEQ multiplex PCR; TCRdb's copy keeps in-frame clones and lacks some. This sample has about 7,200 clones, with 78% found just once. The sequencing sample was made of memory CD4+ T cells sorted from blood. The receptors stem from a woman in her fifties or sixties in good health and a related stem cell transplant donor.

This chain joins TRBV18 and TRBJ2-1; 11 bases agree with TRBD2. The CDR3 has 16 amino acids. V shed 3 bases, J shed 6 bases, and the junction held 7 bases outside the gene matches. Germline-derived CDR1 and CDR2 are KGHSH and LQKENI. CDR3 sequence: CASSPLAGGPGNEQFF. The CDR3 nucleotides are TGTGCCAGCTCACCTTTAGCGGGAGGGCCGGGCAATGAGCAGTTCTTC.

This rearrangement joins TRBV6-1 to TRBJ1-2; D is perhaps TRBD1 (6 bases). This CDR3 contains 13 residues. Germline CDR1 MNHNS, CDR2 SASEGT. V was cut by 4 bases and J by 2 bases, with 8 bases left in between. The CDR3 DNA reads as TGTGCCAGCAGTGCAGGGGCGAACTATGGCTACACCTTC. Protein: CASSAGANYGYTF.